The clone carrying this T cell receptor (beta chain) was seen a single time. The data were taken from a study of glioma-infiltrating T cells after dendritic cell vaccination. Study details: Patients had newly diagnosed or recurrent glioblastoma and received dendritic cell vaccines. Patients received three intradermal dendritic cell vaccine injections at biweekly intervals.

Time point denoted: after dendritic cell vaccination, including at tumor progression/relapse. Sequencing was performed with immunoSEQ multiplex PCR; in TCRdb, only in-frame clones are kept and a portion is missing. The repertoire holds 85,000 to 100,000 clones, with about 81% as singletons. The sequences come from blood, collected after dendritic cell vaccination. This sequence originates from a human donor with glioblastoma.

Here the CDR3 reads CASGIGEGGELFF. The CDR3 DNA follows: TGTGCTAGTGGTATAGGGGAGGGCGGGGAGCTGTTTTTT. The rearrangement uses TRBV12-5 and TRBJ2-2; TRBD2 agrees at 7 bases. The CDR3 sequence is 13 residues long. The V gene's germline CDR1 is LGHNT and CDR2 FRNRAP. V was clipped by 5 bases and J by 7 bases; unmatched bases: 4.